What follows is one TCR beta chain and its context. Original data processing: Reference gene primer amplification in the assay estimated nucleated cell counts. Sequencing used immunoSEQ multiplex PCR; TCRdb keeps in-frame clones, though not all of them. V, J and clone size are those of that table, while D and trimming were read from the DNA. The sample carries tens of thousands of clones, about 85% recorded once. The data originate from a study of blood T cell repertoires in COVID-19. Study summary: From the United States, Italy and Spain came samples of acute and convalescent COVID-19. T cells, B-cell-depleted T cells, or PBMCs provided the cDNA or gDNA that served as material.

V lost 5 bases, J lost 7 bases, and 5 bases stayed unmatched. Looked up from germline, CDR1 is SEHNR and CDR2 is FQNEAQ (reference sequence). This CDR3 region has 14 residues. The sample consisted of peripheral blood. The chain links TRBV7-9 to TRBJ1-4; 9 bases agree with TRBD1. The origin of this receptor is a man between 65 and 79 years old with acute or convalescent COVID-19. The CDR3: CASSARDRVEKLFF. CDR3 DNA: TGTGCCAGCAGCGCCCGGGACAGGGTTGAAAAACTGTTTTTT.